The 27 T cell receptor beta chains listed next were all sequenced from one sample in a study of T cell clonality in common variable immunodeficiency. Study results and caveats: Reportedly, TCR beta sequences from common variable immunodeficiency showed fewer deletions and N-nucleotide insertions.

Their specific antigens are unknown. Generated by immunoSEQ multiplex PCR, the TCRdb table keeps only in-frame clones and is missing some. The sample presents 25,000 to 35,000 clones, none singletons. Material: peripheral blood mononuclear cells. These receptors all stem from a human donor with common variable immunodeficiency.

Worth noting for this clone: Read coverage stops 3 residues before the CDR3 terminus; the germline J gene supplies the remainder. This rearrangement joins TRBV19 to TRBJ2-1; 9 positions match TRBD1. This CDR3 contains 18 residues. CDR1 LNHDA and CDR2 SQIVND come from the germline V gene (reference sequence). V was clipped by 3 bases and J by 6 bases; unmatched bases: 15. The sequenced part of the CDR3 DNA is TGTGCCAGTAGTATCGACCCATCCGGGACAGGGTCTCCCAATGAG. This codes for CASSIDPSGTGSPNE. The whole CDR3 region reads CASSIDPSGTGSPNEQFF. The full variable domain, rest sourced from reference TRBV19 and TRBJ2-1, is DGGITQSPKYLFRKEGQNVTLSCEQNLNHDAMYWYRQDPGQGLRLIYYSQIVNDFQKGDIAEGYSVSREKKESFPLTVTSAQKNPTAFYLCASSIDPSGTGSPNEQFFGPGTRLTVL.

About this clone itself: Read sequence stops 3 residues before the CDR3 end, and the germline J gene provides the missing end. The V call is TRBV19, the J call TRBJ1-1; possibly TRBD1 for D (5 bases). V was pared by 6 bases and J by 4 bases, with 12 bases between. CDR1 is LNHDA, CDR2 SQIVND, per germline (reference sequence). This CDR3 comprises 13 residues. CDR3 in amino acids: CASRTGGGTEAFF. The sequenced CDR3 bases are TGTGCCAGTAGGACCGGGGGGGGCACTGAA.

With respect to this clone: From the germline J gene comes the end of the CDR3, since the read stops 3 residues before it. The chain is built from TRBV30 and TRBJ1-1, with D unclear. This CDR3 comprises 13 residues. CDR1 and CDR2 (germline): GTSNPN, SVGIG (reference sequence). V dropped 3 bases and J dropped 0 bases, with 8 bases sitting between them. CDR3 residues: CAWRGSMNTEAFF. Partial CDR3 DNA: TGTGCCTGGAGGGGCTCGATGAACACTGAA.

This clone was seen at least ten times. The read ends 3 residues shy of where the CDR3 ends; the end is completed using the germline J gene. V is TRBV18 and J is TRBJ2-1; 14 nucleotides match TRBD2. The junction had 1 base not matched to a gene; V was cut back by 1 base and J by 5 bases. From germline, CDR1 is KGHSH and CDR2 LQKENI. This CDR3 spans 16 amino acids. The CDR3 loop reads CASSPLGLAGDNEQFF. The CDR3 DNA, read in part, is TGTGCCAGCTCACCACTGGGACTAGCGGGGGACAATGAG.

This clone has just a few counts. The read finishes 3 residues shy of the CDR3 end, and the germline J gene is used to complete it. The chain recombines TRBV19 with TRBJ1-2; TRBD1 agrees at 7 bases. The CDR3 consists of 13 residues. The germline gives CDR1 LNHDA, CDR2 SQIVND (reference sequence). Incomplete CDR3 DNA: TGTGCCAGTAGTGGAACAGGGGTGTTCGGC. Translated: CASSGTGVFG. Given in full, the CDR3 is CASSGTGVFGYTF. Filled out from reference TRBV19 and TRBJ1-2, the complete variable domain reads DGGITQSPKYLFRKEGQNVTLSCEQNLNHDAMYWYRQDPGQGLRLIYYSQIVNDFQKGDIAEGYSVSREKKESFPLTVTSAQKNPTAFYLCASSGTGVFGYTFGSGTRLTVV.

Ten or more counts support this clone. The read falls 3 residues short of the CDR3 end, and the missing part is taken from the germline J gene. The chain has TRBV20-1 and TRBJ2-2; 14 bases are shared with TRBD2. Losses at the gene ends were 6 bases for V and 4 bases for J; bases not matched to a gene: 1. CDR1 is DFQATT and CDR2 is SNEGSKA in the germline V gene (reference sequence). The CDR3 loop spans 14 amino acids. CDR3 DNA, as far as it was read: TGCAGTGCCGGGACTAGCGGGGGCACCGGGGAG. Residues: CSAGTSGGTGE. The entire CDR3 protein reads CSAGTSGGTGELFF.

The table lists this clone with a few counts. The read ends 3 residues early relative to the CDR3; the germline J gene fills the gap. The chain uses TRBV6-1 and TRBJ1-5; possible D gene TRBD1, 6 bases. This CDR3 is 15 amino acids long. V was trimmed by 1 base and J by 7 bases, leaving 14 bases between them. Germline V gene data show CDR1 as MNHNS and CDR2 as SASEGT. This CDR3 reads CASSEGQGSRQPQHF. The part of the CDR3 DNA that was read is TGTGCCAGCAGTGAAGGTCAGGGGTCTCGGCAGCCC.

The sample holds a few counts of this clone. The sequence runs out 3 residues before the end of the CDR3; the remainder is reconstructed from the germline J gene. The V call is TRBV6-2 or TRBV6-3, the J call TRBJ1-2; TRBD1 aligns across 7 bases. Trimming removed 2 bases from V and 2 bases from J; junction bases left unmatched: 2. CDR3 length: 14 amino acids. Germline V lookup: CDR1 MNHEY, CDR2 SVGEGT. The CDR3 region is CASSYRGQNYGYTF. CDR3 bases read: TGTGCCAGCAGTTACCGGGGACAGAACTATGGC.

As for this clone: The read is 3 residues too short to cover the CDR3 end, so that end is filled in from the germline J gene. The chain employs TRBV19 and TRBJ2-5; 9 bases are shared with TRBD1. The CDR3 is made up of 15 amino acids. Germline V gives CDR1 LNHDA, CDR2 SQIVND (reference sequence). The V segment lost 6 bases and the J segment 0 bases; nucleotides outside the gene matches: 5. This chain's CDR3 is CASSPGQGYQETQYF. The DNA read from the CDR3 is TGTGCCAGTAGCCCGGGACAGGGATACCAAGAGACC.

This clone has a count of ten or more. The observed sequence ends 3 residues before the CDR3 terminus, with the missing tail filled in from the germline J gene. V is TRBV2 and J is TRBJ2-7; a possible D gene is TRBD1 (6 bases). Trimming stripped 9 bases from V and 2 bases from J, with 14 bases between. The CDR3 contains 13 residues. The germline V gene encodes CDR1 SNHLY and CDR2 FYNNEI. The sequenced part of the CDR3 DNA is TGTGCCAGTAACAGGGTAGAGACCTACGAG. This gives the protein CASNRVETYE. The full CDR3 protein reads CASNRVETYEQYF.

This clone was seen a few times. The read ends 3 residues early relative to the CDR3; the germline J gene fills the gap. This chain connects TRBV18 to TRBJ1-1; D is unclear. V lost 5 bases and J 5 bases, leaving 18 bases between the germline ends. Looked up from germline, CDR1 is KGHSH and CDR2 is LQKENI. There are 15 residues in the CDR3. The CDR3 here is CASSYTTQDRTEAFF. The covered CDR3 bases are TGTGCCAGCTCATATACGACCCAGGATCGGACTGAA.

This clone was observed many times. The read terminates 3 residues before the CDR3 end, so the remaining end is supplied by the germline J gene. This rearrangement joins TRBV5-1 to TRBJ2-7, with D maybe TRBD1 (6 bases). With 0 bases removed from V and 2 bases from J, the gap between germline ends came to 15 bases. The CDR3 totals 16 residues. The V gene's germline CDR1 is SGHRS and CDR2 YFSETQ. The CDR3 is CASSLDLETGAYEQYF. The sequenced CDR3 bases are TGCGCCAGCAGCTTGGATTTGGAGACAGGCGCCTACGAG.

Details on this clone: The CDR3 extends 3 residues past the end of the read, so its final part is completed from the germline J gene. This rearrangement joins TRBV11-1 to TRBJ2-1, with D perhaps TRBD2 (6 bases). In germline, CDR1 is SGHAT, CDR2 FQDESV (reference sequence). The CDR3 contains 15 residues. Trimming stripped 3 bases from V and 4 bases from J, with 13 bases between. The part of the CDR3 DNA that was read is TGTGCCAGCAGCTTTGGGCCGGGACTTTACAATGAG. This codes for CASSFGPGLYNE. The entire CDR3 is CASSFGPGLYNEQFF.

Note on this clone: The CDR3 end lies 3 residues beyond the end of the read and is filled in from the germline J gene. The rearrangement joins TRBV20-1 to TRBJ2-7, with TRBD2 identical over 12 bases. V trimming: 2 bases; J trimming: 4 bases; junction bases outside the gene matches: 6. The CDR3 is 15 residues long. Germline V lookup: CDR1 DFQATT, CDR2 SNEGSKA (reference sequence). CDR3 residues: CSARHPTSGGYEQYF. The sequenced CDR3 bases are TGCAGTGCTAGACACCCGACTAGCGGGGGTTACGAG.

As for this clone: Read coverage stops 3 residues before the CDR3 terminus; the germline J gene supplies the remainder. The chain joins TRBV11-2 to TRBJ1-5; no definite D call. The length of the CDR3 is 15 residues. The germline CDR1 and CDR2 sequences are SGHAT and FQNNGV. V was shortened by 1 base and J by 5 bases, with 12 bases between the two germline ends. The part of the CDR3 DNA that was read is TGTGCCAGCAGCTTAGGTCAGGAGGGCTATCAGCCC. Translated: CASSLGQEGYQP. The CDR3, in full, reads CASSLGQEGYQPQHF.

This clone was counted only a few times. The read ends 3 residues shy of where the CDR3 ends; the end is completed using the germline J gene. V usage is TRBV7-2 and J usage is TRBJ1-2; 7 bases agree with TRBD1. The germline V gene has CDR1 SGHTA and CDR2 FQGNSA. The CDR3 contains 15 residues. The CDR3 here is CASSPAGQTNTGYTF. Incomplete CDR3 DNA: TGTGCCAGCAGTCCGGCGGGACAGACAAACACGGGC.

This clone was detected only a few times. The sequenced CDR3 bases are TGCGCCAGCAGCCTACTAGCGGGGTACTCCTACGAG. Translating gives CASSLLAGYSYE. The CDR3 in full is CASSLLAGYSYEQYF. This chain connects TRBV5-1 to TRBJ2-7; 10 positions match TRBD2. The read falls 3 residues short of the CDR3 end, and the missing part is taken from the germline J gene. This CDR3 contains 15 residues. The V gene's germline CDR1 is SGHRS and CDR2 YFSETQ. Trimming at V came to 4 bases and at J to 0 bases, leaving 4 bases not matched to a gene.

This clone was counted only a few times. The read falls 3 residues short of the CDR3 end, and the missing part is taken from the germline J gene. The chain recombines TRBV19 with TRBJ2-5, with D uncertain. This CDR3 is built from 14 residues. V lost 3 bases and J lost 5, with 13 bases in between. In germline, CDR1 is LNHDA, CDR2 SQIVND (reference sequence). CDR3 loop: CASSIEGNLETQYF. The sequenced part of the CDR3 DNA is TGTGCCAGTAGTATTGAAGGCAACCTGGAGACC. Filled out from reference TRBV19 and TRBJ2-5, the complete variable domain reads DGGITQSPKYLFRKEGQNVTLSCEQNLNHDAMYWYRQDPGQGLRLIYYSQIVNDFQKGDIAEGYSVSREKKESFPLTVTSAQKNPTAFYLCASSIEGNLETQYFGPGTRLLVL.

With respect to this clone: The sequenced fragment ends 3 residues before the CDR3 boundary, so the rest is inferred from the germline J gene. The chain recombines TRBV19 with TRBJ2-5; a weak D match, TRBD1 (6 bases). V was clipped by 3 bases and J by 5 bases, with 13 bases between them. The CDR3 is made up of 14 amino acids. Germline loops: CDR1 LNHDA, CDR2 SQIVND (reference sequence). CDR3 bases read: TGTGCCAGTAGTATTGGGCAGGGGACCGAGACC. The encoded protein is CASSIGQGTET. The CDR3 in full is CASSIGQGTETQYF. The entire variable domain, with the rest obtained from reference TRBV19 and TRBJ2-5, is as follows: DGGITQSPKYLFRKEGQNVTLSCEQNLNHDAMYWYRQDPGQGLRLIYYSQIVNDFQKGDIAEGYSVSREKKESFPLTVTSAQKNPTAFYLCASSIGQGTETQYFGPGTRLLVL.

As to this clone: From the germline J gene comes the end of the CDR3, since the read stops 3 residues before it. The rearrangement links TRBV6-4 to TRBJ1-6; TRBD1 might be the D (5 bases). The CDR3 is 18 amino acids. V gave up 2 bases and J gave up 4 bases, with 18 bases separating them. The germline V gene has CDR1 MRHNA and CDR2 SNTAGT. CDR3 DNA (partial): TGTGCCAGCAGTGACGGATCGACAGCGACTTTATATAATTCACCC. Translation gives CASSDGSTATLYNSP. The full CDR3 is CASSDGSTATLYNSPLHF.

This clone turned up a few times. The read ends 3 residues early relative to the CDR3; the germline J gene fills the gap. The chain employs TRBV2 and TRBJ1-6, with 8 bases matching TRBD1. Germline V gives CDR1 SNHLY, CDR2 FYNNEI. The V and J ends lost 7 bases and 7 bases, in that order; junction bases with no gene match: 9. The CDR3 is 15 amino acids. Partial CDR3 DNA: TGTGCCAGCACCATTAACAGGGGGGCGAATTCACCC. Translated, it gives CASTINRGANSP. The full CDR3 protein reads CASTINRGANSPLHF. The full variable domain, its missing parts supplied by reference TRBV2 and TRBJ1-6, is EPEVTQTPSHQVTQMGQEVILRCVPISNHLYFYWYRQILGQKVEFLVSFYNNEISEKSEIFDDQFSVERPDGSNFTLKIRSTKLEDSAMYFCASTINRGANSPLHFGNGTRLTVT.

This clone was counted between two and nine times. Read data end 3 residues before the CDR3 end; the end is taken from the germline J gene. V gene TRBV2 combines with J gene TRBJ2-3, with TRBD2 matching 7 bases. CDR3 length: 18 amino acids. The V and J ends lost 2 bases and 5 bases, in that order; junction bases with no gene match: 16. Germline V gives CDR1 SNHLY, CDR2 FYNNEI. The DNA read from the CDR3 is TGTGCCAGCAGTGAAATTTCCCCCAGCGGGGCTCGACGAGATACG. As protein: CASSEISPSGARRDT. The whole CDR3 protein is CASSEISPSGARRDTQYF.

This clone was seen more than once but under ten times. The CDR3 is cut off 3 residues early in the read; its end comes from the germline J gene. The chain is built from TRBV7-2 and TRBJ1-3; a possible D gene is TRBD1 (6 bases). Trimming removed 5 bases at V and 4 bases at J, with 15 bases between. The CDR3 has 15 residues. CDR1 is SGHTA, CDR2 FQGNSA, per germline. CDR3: CASSPEGGRGNTIYF. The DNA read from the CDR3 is TGTGCCAGCAGCCCAGAAGGGGGACGGGGAAACACC.

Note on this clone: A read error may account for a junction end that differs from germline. CDR3: CASTLGLALYNEQFF. The covered CDR3 bases are TGTGCCAGCACCTTAGGACTAGCGCTATACAATGAG. The chain is built from TRBV11-2 and TRBJ2-1; 9 bases are a match to TRBD2. Read coverage stops 3 residues before the CDR3 terminus; the germline J gene supplies the remainder. The CDR3 contains 15 residues. Germline CDR1 and CDR2: SGHAT and FQNNGV.

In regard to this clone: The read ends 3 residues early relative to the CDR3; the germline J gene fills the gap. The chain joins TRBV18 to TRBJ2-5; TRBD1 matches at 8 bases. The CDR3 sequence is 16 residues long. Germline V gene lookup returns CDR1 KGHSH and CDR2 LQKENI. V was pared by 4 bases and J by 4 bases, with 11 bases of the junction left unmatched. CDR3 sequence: CASSQGQGGLLETQYF. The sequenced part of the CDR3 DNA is TGTGCCAGCTCACAAGGACAGGGCGGTCTCTTAGAGACC.

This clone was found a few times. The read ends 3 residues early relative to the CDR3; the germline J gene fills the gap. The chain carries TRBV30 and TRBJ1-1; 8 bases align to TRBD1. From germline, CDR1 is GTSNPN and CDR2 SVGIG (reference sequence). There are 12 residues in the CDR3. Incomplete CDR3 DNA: TGTGCCTGGGCCCCGAACAGGGGGAAA. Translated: CAWAPNRGK. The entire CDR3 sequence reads CAWAPNRGKAFF.

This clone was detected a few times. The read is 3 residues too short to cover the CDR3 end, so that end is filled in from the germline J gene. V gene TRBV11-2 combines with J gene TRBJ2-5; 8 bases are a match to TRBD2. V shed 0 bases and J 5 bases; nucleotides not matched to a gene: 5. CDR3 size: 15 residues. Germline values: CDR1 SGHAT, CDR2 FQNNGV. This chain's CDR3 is CASSLEVSGIETQYF. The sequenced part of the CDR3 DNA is TGTGCCAGCAGCTTAGAAGTTAGCGGGATCGAGACC.